The next 19 T cell receptor beta chains were all read from a single sample in a study of blood T cells in healthy people across ages. A second PCR, run for about 6 to 12 cycles, used a sample-barcoded 5' primer plus a J-beta primer mix. Via MiXCR, TCRdb re-called the 5' RACE reads, giving one row per CDR3 protein. This repertoire shows around 800,000 distinct CDR3 sequences, 46% found once; its top ten account for about a sixth. Material: blood. Receptors were obtained from a man older than 75 in good health.

CDR3 in amino acids: CASSSTSGRAGDTQYF. The DNA of the CDR3 is TGCGCCAGCAGCTCGACTAGCGGGAGGGCCGGAGATACGCAGTATTTT. This sequence joins TRBV5-1 and TRBJ2-3, with TRBD2 matching 14 bases. CDR1 and CDR2 (germline): SGHRS, YFSETQ. The V gene end was trimmed by 3 bases and the J gene end by 5 bases; junction bases not matched to a gene: 5. The CDR3 has 16 residues.

The chain has TRBV5-1 and TRBJ2-1; the match to TRBD2 covers 10 bases. V gave up 0 bases and J gave up 7 bases; unmatched junction bases: 7. The CDR3 covers 16 residues. CDR1 is SGHRS, CDR2 YFSETQ, per germline. CDR3 loop: CASSLAGLAGANEQFF. Here the CDR3 DNA reads TGCGCCAGCAGCTTGGCCGGGCTAGCGGGGGCAAATGAGCAGTTCTTC.

The chain employs TRBV20-1 and TRBJ1-6; D unclear. Germline CDR1 is DFQATT and CDR2 is SNEGSKA (reference sequence). The CDR3 loop spans 14 amino acids. Trimming removed 3 bases from V and 6 bases from J, with 12 bases in between. The CDR3 DNA sequence: TGCAGTGCTAGCTACACGGATGGTAATTCACCCCTCCACTTT. It encodes CSASYTDGNSPLHF.

The CDR3 nucleotides are TGCAGTGCTAACCTAGGAGGGGAGACCCAGTACTTC. This sequence encodes CSANLGGETQYF. The chain uses TRBV20-1 and TRBJ2-5; perhaps TRBD2 as D (6 bases). Germline V gene data show CDR1 as DFQATT and CDR2 as SNEGSKA (reference sequence). CDR3 length: 12 residues. Trimming left V 4 bases short and J 5 bases short, with 11 bases between.

The V and J genes are TRBV20-1 and TRBJ1-2, with a weak D call TRBD1 (6 bases). Per the germline V gene, CDR1 is DFQATT and CDR2 is SNEGSKA (reference sequence). The CDR3 sequence is 14 residues long. Between the trimmed V and J ends, which lost 1 base and 6 bases, there was a span of 15 bases. CDR3 nucleotide sequence: TGCAGTGCTAGAGGCCGGGGCAGGGGCGATGGCTACACCTTC. Translated: CSARGRGRGDGYTF.

In its sample, this clonotype was seen a few times. The V call is TRBV20-1, the J call TRBJ2-1; tentatively, D is TRBD1 or TRBD2 (6 bases each). Per the germline V gene, CDR1 is DFQATT and CDR2 is SNEGSKA (reference sequence). The length of the CDR3 is 15 residues. V dropped 0 bases and J dropped 3 bases, with 12 bases sitting between them. The CDR3 DNA is TGCAGTGCTAGAGATGGAAGGGGGGTCTACAATGAGCAGTTCTTC. Its translation: CSARDGRGVYNEQFF.

V and J are TRBV25-1 and TRBJ2-5, with unresolved D. Trimming cost V 7 bases and J 1 base, with 10 bases left between them. This CDR3 has 13 residues. Germline lookup yields CDR1 MGHDK and CDR2 SYGVNS. In nucleotides, the CDR3 is TGTGCCAGCACCGGGTCGCCCCAAGAGACCCAGTACTTC. Amino acid sequence: CASTGSPQETQYF.

There are a few counts of this clonotype. The chain carries TRBV10-3 and TRBJ2-7, with D possibly TRBD2 on 5 matching bases. The germline CDR1 and CDR2 sequences are ENHRY and SYGVKD. The CDR3 runs to 12 residues. V was cut by 10 bases and J by 3 bases, with 13 bases left in between. CDR3 nucleotide sequence: TGTGCCAACGCCGGGGAAAACTACGAGCAGTACTTC. Translated: CANAGENYEQYF.

J is TRBJ2-7 and V is TRBV5-1, with TRBD2 identical over 10 bases. The CDR3 covers 15 residues. The germline gives CDR1 SGHRS, CDR2 YFSETQ. The V and J ends lost 0 bases and 7 bases, in that order; junction bases with no gene match: 7. The CDR3 DNA reads as TGCGCCAGCAGCTTGGGGCCTAGCGGGGGTGGTGAGCAGTACTTC. Protein sequence: CASSLGPSGGGEQYF.

The V and J genes are TRBV30 and TRBJ2-1; the match to TRBD1 covers 9 bases. The junction had 5 bases not matched to a gene; V was cut back by 3 bases and J by 11 bases. CDR3 length: 12 residues. Germline CDR1 reads GTSNPN; CDR2 reads SVGIG (reference sequence). In DNA form, the CDR3 reads TGTGCCTGGAGCGAAACAGGGGGCCAGCAGTTCTTC. It codes for CAWSETGGQQFF.

The table lists this clonotype with a few counts. J is TRBJ2-5 and V is TRBV5-6, with 9 bases matching TRBD2. Per the germline V gene, CDR1 is SGHDT and CDR2 is YYEEEE. The CDR3 has 16 amino acids. V lost 4 bases, J lost 1 base, and 8 bases stayed unmatched. CDR3 region: CASSTLTSGPQETQYF. DNA of the CDR3: TGTGCCAGCAGCACCCTGACTAGCGGCCCCCAAGAGACCCAGTACTTC.

This chain uses TRBV20-1 with TRBJ2-3, with a tentative D call TRBD2 (6 bases). This CDR3 has 13 residues. Trimming left V 6 bases short and J 5 bases short, with 15 bases between. The germline V gene has CDR1 DFQATT and CDR2 SNEGSKA (reference sequence). The CDR3 nucleotides are TGCAGTGCGACTAGTCTTTCTGGAGATACGCAGTATTTT. This sequence encodes CSATSLSGDTQYF.

This clonotype has just a few counts. This rearrangement joins TRBV20-1 to TRBJ2-7, with 10 bases lining up with TRBD2. J lost 2 bases, V lost 0 bases, and 4 bases had no gene match. Germline CDR1 and CDR2: DFQATT and SNEGSKA (reference sequence). The CDR3 runs 15 residues. The CDR3 spells CSARDRTSGAYEQYF. CDR3 DNA: TGCAGTGCTAGAGATCGGACTAGCGGAGCCTACGAGCAGTACTTC.

This rearrangement joins TRBV11-2 to TRBJ1-6; 9 nucleotides agree with TRBD1. Losses at the gene ends were 3 bases for V and 8 bases for J; bases not matched to a gene: 2. Germline CDR1 and CDR2: SGHAT and FQNNGV. The CDR3 is 14 amino acids. CDR3 sequence: CASSLGTGHSPLHF. CDR3 in DNA: TGTGCCAGCAGCTTGGGGACAGGGCATTCACCCCTCCACTTT.

V usage is TRBV18 and J usage is TRBJ1-4; D call uncertain. The CDR3 is 13 amino acids. Trimming cost V 8 bases and J 0 bases, with 7 bases left between them. Germline CDR1 and CDR2: KGHSH and LQKENI. The CDR3 bases are TGTGCCAGCGCGCAGTCAACTAATGAAAAACTGTTTTTT. This sequence encodes CASAQSTNEKLFF.

Note on this clonotype: A much more abundant neighbour one base away suggests this may be a read error. The rearrangement links TRBV6-2 or TRBV6-3 to TRBJ2-3, with 8 bases fitting TRBD2. This CDR3 spans 14 amino acids. V lost 0 bases, J lost 4 bases, and 0 bases stayed unmatched. The V gene's germline CDR1 is MNHEY and CDR2 SVGEGT. In nucleotides, the CDR3 is TGTGCCAGCAGTTACTCGACTAGCGCAGATACGCAGTATTTT. It yields the protein CASSYSTSADTQYF.

The CDR3 loop is CASMFLGTQYF. The CDR3 region has the DNA TGTGCCAGCATGTTTCTTGGGACCCAGTACTTC. The chain recombines TRBV28 with TRBJ2-5; the D is unclear. CDR1 and CDR2 (germline): MDHEN, SYDVKM. The CDR3 is 11 residues long. The V and J ends lost 7 bases and 7 bases respectively, with 10 bases between them.

The chain employs TRBV7-9 and TRBJ2-7; no firm D call. Germline V gene sequence: CDR1 SEHNR, CDR2 FQNEAQ (reference sequence). This CDR3 is 13 amino acids long. Trimming removed 2 bases at V and 1 base at J, with 6 bases between. The CDR3: CASSLLVSYEQYF. The CDR3 coding sequence is TGTGCCAGCAGCTTACTGGTTTCCTACGAGCAGTACTTC.

The chain is built from TRBV7-8 and TRBJ1-4, with D possibly matching TRBD1 (5 bases). V was cut by 3 bases and J by 6 bases, with 14 bases left in between. From germline, CDR1 is SGHVS and CDR2 FQNEAQ. The CDR3 loop spans 15 amino acids. Here the CDR3 reads CASSFEGSLDEKLFF. CDR3 sequence (DNA): TGTGCCAGCAGCTTCGAGGGGTCTTTGGATGAAAAACTGTTTTTT.